This T cell receptor beta chain appears in the sequencing data of a study of tumor-infiltrating lymphocytes in oesophageal squamous cell carcinoma. TCRdb re-called the PCR reads through MiXCR, storing one row per CDR3 protein. Counted here are roughly 20,000 distinct CDR3 sequences, 35% to 40% occurring once; the ten biggest clones make up approximately 40%. The clonotype comes from a male donor with esophageal squamous cell carcinoma. Sequencing was done on a sample of esophageal tumor tissue.

CDR3 nucleotide sequence: TGTGCCAGCAGCTTAGTATACGAGCAGTACTTC. This gives the protein CASSLVYEQYF. The rearrangement links TRBV7-9 to TRBJ2-1; no clear D gene. The end of the DNA is better explained by TRBJ2-7, so the J call may be wrong. There are 11 residues in the CDR3. Germline V gene lookup returns CDR1 SEHNR and CDR2 FQNEAQ (reference sequence).